This entry lists 27 T cell receptor beta chains sequenced from one sample in a study of prognosis after radiotherapy for stage I lung cancer. From genomic DNA, two-round multiplex PCR was used to amplify TCR beta CDR3. The use of primers specific to each TRBV and TRBJ gene characterized first-round PCR. TCRdb redid the calling of the multiplex PCR reads with MiXCR, one entry per CDR3 protein. The table records roughly 13,000 distinct CDR3 sequences, approximately 33% of them present only once. The sample here was PBMCs, taken before or after stereotactic body radiation therapy (not recorded which). Receptor source: a donor of 50 years or more with non-small cell lung cancer.

There are many counts of this clonotype. The rearrangement uses TRBV6-1 and TRBJ2-5; D call uncertain. The V gene lost 8 bases and the J gene lost 5 bases, with 12 bases spanning the gap. Germline assignment: CDR1 MNHNS and CDR2 SASEGT. The CDR3 runs to 12 residues. The CDR3 loop is CASAVRRETQYF. CDR3 nucleotide sequence: TGTGCCAGCGCAGTTAGAAGGGAGACCCAGTACTTC.

As to this clonotype: This likely comes from a read error, as the CDR3 has no conserved phenylalanine or tryptophan at its end. The rearrangement uses TRBV6-2 or TRBV6-3 and TRBJ2-1; TRBD2 agrees at 7 bases. Germline assignment: CDR1 MNHEY and CDR2 SVGEGT. The CDR3 is 14 residues long. Here the CDR3 reads CASKLASGYNGQFL. Here the CDR3 DNA reads TGTGCCAGCAAGTTGGCTAGCGGATACAATGGGCAGTTCTTA.

This clonotype was picked up many times. The chain uses TRBV12-3 or TRBV12-4 and TRBJ1-5; D is uncertain. V gave up 2 bases and J gave up 0 bases, with 11 bases separating them. This CDR3 has 16 residues. CDR3 nucleotide sequence: TGTGCCAGCAGTTTAATGGTTTCCCTTAGCAATCAGCCCCAGCATTTT. Encoded protein: CASSLMVSLSNQPQHF.

In this sample, this clonotype turned up many times. The rearrangement uses TRBV5-4 and TRBJ2-5; D possibly corresponds to TRBD1 (6 bases). Germline assignment: CDR1 SGHNT and CDR2 YYREEE (reference sequence). Trimming left V 0 bases short and J 2 bases short, with 8 bases between. CDR3 length: 14 amino acids. Written as DNA, the CDR3 is TGTGCCAGCAGCTTGGCCGGGACACAAGAGACCCAGTACTTC. The encoded protein is CASSLAGTQETQYF.

The J gene is TRBJ2-6, the V gene TRBV20-1; TRBD1 matches at 7 bases. Germline trimming cut 4 bases from V and 2 bases from J; bases unmatched to any gene: 8. Per the germline V gene, CDR1 is DFQATT and CDR2 is SNEGSKA (reference sequence). This CDR3 contains 16 residues. The DNA of the CDR3 is TGCAGTGCTACATCTCCCGACAGGGCTGGGGCCAACGTCCTGACTTTC. The encoded protein is CSATSPDRAGANVLTF.

This clonotype showed up many times. The CDR3 protein is CASSLDRNTPSDTEAFF. For the CDR3, the DNA is TGCGCCAGCAGCTTGGATAGAAATACACCGTCAGACACTGAAGCTTTCTTT. V and J are TRBV5-1 and TRBJ1-1; D gene ambiguous. V was cut by 0 bases and J by 3 bases, with 18 bases left in between. This CDR3 spans 17 amino acids. The germline V gene has CDR1 SGHRS and CDR2 YFSETQ.

By its share, this clonotype is medium-sized. The chain recombines TRBV2 with TRBJ2-7; D possibly corresponds to TRBD2 (5 bases). Germline CDR1 SNHLY, CDR2 FYNNEI. V lost 4 bases, J lost 3 bases, and 13 bases lay in between. The CDR3 runs 14 residues. The CDR3 DNA reads as TGTGCCAGCAGTGGCCTCGGGGATGTCTACGAGCAGTACTTC. Translation gives CASSGLGDVYEQYF.

This chain joins TRBV28 and TRBJ2-7, with D perhaps matching TRBD1 or TRBD2 (5 bases each). CDR1 is MDHEN and CDR2 is SYDVKM in the germline V gene. The CDR3 consists of 15 residues. V lost 7 bases and J lost 2, with 18 bases in between. CDR3 in DNA: TGTGCCAGCAATCAACCCGGGGCGGCTACCTACGAGCAGTACTTC. It encodes CASNQPGAATYEQYF.

Only a few counts were recorded for this clonotype. This chain links TRBV7-9 with TRBJ2-2, with 8 bases that match TRBD2. V gave up 5 bases and J gave up 4 bases; unmatched junction bases: 12. The CDR3 runs 17 residues. Germline V lookup: CDR1 SEHNR, CDR2 FQNEAQ (reference sequence). The CDR3 loop is CASSHGTSGVGTGELFF. The CDR3 DNA reads as TGTGCCAGCAGCCATGGGACTAGTGGGGTCGGCACCGGGGAGCTGTTTTTT.

This rearrangement joins TRBV20-1 to TRBJ2-2, with TRBD1 matching over 7 bases. Per germline, CDR1 DFQATT and CDR2 SNEGSKA (reference sequence). V lost 3 bases and J lost 0; bases outside the gene matches: 4. CDR3 length: 15 residues. CDR3 amino acids: CSASRQGANTGELFF. CDR3 in DNA: TGCAGTGCTAGCCGGCAGGGGGCGAACACCGGGGAGCTGTTTTTT.

The CDR3 sequence is CASSLASGGKANEQYV. The CDR3, as DNA: TGTGCCAGCAGCTTAGCGTCGGGGGGGAAAGCGAACGAGCAGTACGTC. The rearrangement links TRBV7-9 to TRBJ2-7, with TRBD2 matching 8 bases. CDR3 length: 16 residues. The J segment lost 5 bases and the V segment lost 0 bases, leaving 9 bases of the junction unmatched. CDR1 SEHNR and CDR2 FQNEAQ come from the germline V gene (reference sequence).

In regard to this clonotype: A far more abundant clone sits one base away, making this likely a read error. The chain links TRBV7-4 to TRBJ2-2, with TRBD1 identical over 7 bases. CDR1 is SGHVT and CDR2 is SQSDAQ in the germline V gene. Trimming cost V 8 bases and J 6 bases; bases outside gene matches: 15. This CDR3 is 16 amino acids long. This CDR3 reads CASPGKGAFSAGELFF. CDR3 nucleotide sequence: TGTGCCAGCCCGGGAAAGGGGGCGTTCTCGGCCGGGGAGCTGTTTTTT.

As for this clonotype: A far bigger clonotype differs at one base, so this is likely a read error. The chain has TRBV7-3 and TRBJ2-1, with D perhaps TRBD2 (6 bases). Trimming removed 7 bases at V and 4 bases at J, with 17 bases between. CDR1 is SGHTA and CDR2 is FQGTGA in the germline V gene. The CDR3 runs 15 residues. The CDR3 bases are TGTGCCAGCACCGCCTTGGGGCGGGGTTACAATGAGCAGTTCTTC. It is translated as CASTALGRGYNEQFF.

The table lists this clonotype with many counts. The J gene is TRBJ2-3, the V gene TRBV28; TRBD2 matches 7 bases. From germline, CDR1 is MDHEN and CDR2 SYDVKM. Trimming took 6 bases from V and 4 from J; bases not matched to a gene: 4. The CDR3 contains 13 residues. CDR3 sequence (DNA): TGTGCCAGCAGGCGGGAGACCCCAGATACGCAGTATTTT. As protein: CASRRETPDTQYF.

This clonotype was seen many times. This rearrangement joins TRBV19 to TRBJ1-2; D perhaps matches TRBD1 (5 bases). This CDR3 has 16 residues. The V gene lost 2 bases and the J gene lost 0 bases, with 13 bases spanning the gap. Germline V CDR1 and CDR2: LNHDA, SQIVND (reference sequence). CDR3 region: CASSIPTTGPNYGYTF. The DNA for the CDR3 is TGTGCCAGTAGTATACCTACTACAGGTCCTAACTATGGCTACACCTTC.

This clonotype appeared many times. As DNA, the CDR3 is TGTGCCAGCACCTTAATTAGGGAGGTTGAGCAGTTCTTC. Translated: CASTLIREVEQFF. This chain joins TRBV6-1 and TRBJ2-1; D possibly corresponds to TRBD2 (6 bases). Trimming removed 7 bases from V and 9 bases from J, with 16 bases in between. Germline-derived CDR1 and CDR2 are MNHNS and SASEGT. The CDR3 loop spans 13 amino acids.

This clonotype was found many times. J is TRBJ1-1 and V is TRBV7-8; D might be TRBD1 (6 bases). Germline V CDR1 and CDR2: SGHVS, FQNEAQ. V was pared by 3 bases and J by 1 base, with 21 bases between. There are 18 residues in the CDR3. The CDR3 loop is CASSFRGIGGLTNTEAFF. The DNA of the CDR3 is TGTGCCAGCAGCTTTAGGGGTATCGGGGGGCTAACGAACACTGAAGCTTTCTTT.

This clonotype has ten or more counts. V is TRBV7-6 and J is TRBJ2-7; 8 bases agree with TRBD2. J gave up 4 bases and V 2 bases, and 10 bases lay outside the gene matches. The CDR3 covers 16 residues. Germline CDR1 is SGHVS and CDR2 is FNYEAQ. The CDR3 loop reads CASSLSERGLGYEQYF. In nucleotides, the CDR3 is TGTGCCAGCAGCTTAAGTGAACGGGGACTAGGGTACGAGCAGTACTTC.

There are many counts of this clonotype. The CDR3 nucleotides are TGTGCCAGCAGTTCGACAGGGTGGGCTGAAGCTTTCTTT. This sequence encodes CASSSTGWAEAFF. The chain has TRBV28 and TRBJ1-1, with 7 bases lining up with TRBD1. In germline, CDR1 is MDHEN, CDR2 SYDVKM. The CDR3 runs 13 residues. Unmatched junction bases numbered 5, after V lost 4 bases and J lost 6 bases. The full variable domain, rest sourced from reference TRBV28 and TRBJ1-1, is DVKVTQSSRYLVKRTGEKVFLECVQDMDHENMFWYRQDPGLGLRLIYFSYDVKMKEKGDIPEGYSVSREKKERFSLILESASTNQTSMYLCASSSTGWAEAFFGQGTRLTVV.

This clonotype was seen at least ten times. The chain couples TRBV6-1 to TRBJ1-1; 9 bases map to TRBD1. Germline V CDR1 and CDR2: MNHNS, SASEGT. V shed 10 bases and J 1 base; nucleotides not matched to a gene: 1. The CDR3 loop spans 12 amino acids. The CDR3 protein is CAIQGANTEAFF. CDR3 nucleotide sequence: TGTGCCATACAGGGGGCGAACACTGAAGCTTTCTTT.

This clonotype was observed many times. This rearrangement joins TRBV7-9 to TRBJ2-2, with TRBD1 identical over 10 bases. The trim removed 2 bases at V and 4 bases at J, leaving 1 base unmatched. Looked up from germline, CDR1 is SEHNR and CDR2 is FQNEAQ (reference sequence). The CDR3 is 15 amino acids. CDR3 residues: CASSLRTGGTGELFF. The CDR3 DNA reads TGTGCCAGCAGCTTACGGACAGGGGGCACCGGGGAGCTGTTTTTT.

In its sample, this clonotype was seen many times. This chain links TRBV6-5 with TRBJ2-7, with unresolved D. Germline V CDR1 and CDR2: MNHEY, SVGAGI. The CDR3 sequence is 12 residues long. Trimming left V 4 bases short and J 5 bases short, with 9 bases between. CDR3 sequence: CASSSVSHEQYF. The CDR3 coding sequence is TGTGCCAGCAGTTCCGTTTCCCACGAGCAGTACTTC.

The CDR3 spells CASSLVTGESDTQYF. The CDR3 DNA reads as TGTGCCAGCAGCTTAGTGACAGGGGAGTCAGATACGCAGTATTTT. This chain joins TRBV5-5 and TRBJ2-3, with 8 bases lining up with TRBD1. The CDR3 spans 15 residues. J was trimmed by 4 bases and V by 2 bases; bases with no gene match: 6. The V gene's germline CDR1 is SGHKS and CDR2 YYEKEE (reference sequence). The variable domain in full, completed from reference TRBV5-5 and TRBJ2-3, reads DAGVTQSPTHLIKTRGQQVTLRCSPISGHKSVSWYQQVLGQGPQFIFQYYEKEERGRGNFPDRFSARQFPNYSSELNVNALLLGDSALYLCASSLVTGESDTQYFGPGTRLTVL.

As to this clonotype: Its ends do not fully match the called genes, so a read error is possible. This chain joins TRBV25-1 and TRBJ1-3; D gene ambiguous. The CDR3 contains 15 residues. CDR1 is MGHDK, CDR2 SYGVNS, per germline. In DNA, the CDR3 is TGTGCCAGCAGTAGAGCAAGACCCCCTGGAAACACCACATATTTT. Translating it yields CASSRARPPGNTTYF.

With regard to this clonotype: It differs at one base from a far larger clone, so likely a read error. The chain employs TRBV6-2 or TRBV6-3 and TRBJ2-4, with 9 bases lining up with TRBD2. The CDR3 totals 16 residues. Germline CDR1 and CDR2: MNHEY and SVGEGT. CDR3 amino acids: CASSYSVAGVKNEQLF. The CDR3 DNA is TGTGCCAGCAGTTACTCTGTAGCGGGAGTCAAGAATGAGCAGCTCTTC.

This chain connects TRBV7-9 to TRBJ2-3, with D hard to call. Germline CDR1 SEHNR, CDR2 FQNEAQ (reference sequence). The V end was cut by 3 bases, the J end by 0 bases, with 16 bases between. The CDR3 is made up of 17 amino acids. CDR3 residues: CASSFTPRKESTDTQYF. CDR3 sequence (DNA): TGTGCCAGCAGCTTCACACCGCGGAAGGAGAGCACAGATACGCAGTATTTT.

This clonotype appeared many times. The genes are TRBV2 and TRBJ1-3; 7 bases align to TRBD1. This CDR3 comprises 14 residues. Germline V gives CDR1 SNHLY, CDR2 FYNNEI. J was trimmed by 0 bases and V by 8 bases; bases with no gene match: 4. This CDR3 is CASAGDSSGNTIYF. The DNA of the CDR3 is TGTGCCAGCGCTGGGGACAGCTCTGGAAACACCATATATTTT.